This TCR beta chain stems from a study of shared clonotypes between healthy human individuals. General study findings and limits: Generation of non-shared clonotypes was less probable than generation of clonotypes shared by all four donors.

Worth noting for this clone: Antigen specificity is unknown.

Germline V gives CDR1 KGHSH, CDR2 LQKENI. The CDR3 is 17 residues long. V trimming: 0 bases; J trimming: 3 bases; junction bases outside the gene matches: 9. The CD4+ fraction was divided into a CD45RA+ naive subset and a CD45RA-negative memory subset. The table came from immunoSEQ multiplex PCR; TCRdb's copy has only in-frame clones and leaves some out. The sample yields about 2.4 million clones, 90% to 95% seen once. V gene TRBV18 combines with J gene TRBJ1-2; the match to TRBD1 covers 8 bases. Material: naive CD4+ T cells sorted from blood. Subset in this sample: CD45RA+ positively selected. The sequence was obtained from a man in his late teens or twenties in good health. CDR3 DNA: TGTGCCAGCTCACCACCGAACCCAGGGGGCAGTGACTATGGCTACACCTTC. Residues: CASSPPNPGGSDYGYTF.